This T cell receptor (beta chain) was identified in a study of T cells in Graves' hyperthyroidism and ophthalmopathy. Study-level results: With a median lead of approximately 6.4 months before onset, the model predicted ophthalmopathy. The blood repertoire included most of the expanded thyroid clonotypes above 0.001.

Germline CDR1 WSHSY, CDR2 SAAADI. The CDR3 has 14 residues. Trimming stripped 4 bases from V and 0 bases from J, with 7 bases between. In making diagnoses, clinical symptoms, serum thyroxine and TRAb, thyroid ultrasound and orbital computed tomography were all used. This clonotype turned up a few times. Its antigen is still unknown. TCR beta CDR3 regions were amplified from RNA. The primer set for the first-round RT-PCR of the TCR CDR3 was HTBI. TCRdb re-called the multiplex PCR reads through MiXCR, storing one row per CDR3 protein. The sample carries around 600,000 distinct CDR3 sequences, 15% to 19% recorded once.

The chain combines TRBV10-2 with TRBJ1-5; D not resolved. The specimen sequenced was blood. The TCR comes from a woman aged 25 to 39 with Graves' hyperthyroidism. This CDR3 reads CASSGGPSNQPQHF. The CDR3 nucleotides are TGCGCCAGCAGTGGTGGACCTAGCAATCAGCCCCAGCATTTT.